This T cell receptor beta chain was sequenced in a study of neurological immune-mediated disorders. Findings of the study overall: HTLV-1-associated myelopathy ranked highest for TCR clonal expansion and multiple sclerosis lowest, beneath healthy controls. Phylogenetic grouping assigned the repertoires of 18 of 34 multiple sclerosis patients to a single cluster of related CDR3 sequences. This cluster may be a repertoire-level signature.

Each TCR transcript was tagged with a 10-nucleotide random UMI during 5'RACE. MiXCR was run by TCRdb on the 5' RACE reads, yielding one entry per CDR3 protein. The data show under 80,000 distinct CDR3 sequences, less than 5.5% seen once. The CDR3 runs 12 residues. Germline V gives CDR1 MNHEY, CDR2 SVGAGI. The V end was cut by 10 bases, the J end by 8 bases, with 15 bases between. On this clonotype: Antigen specificity is unknown.

The sequencing sample was made of PBMCs. This clonotype originated in a woman younger than 45 with multiple sclerosis. The genes are TRBV6-5 and TRBJ2-1; D not resolved. As DNA, the CDR3 is TGTGCCACTAAAAACACGATGGATGAGCAGTTCTTC. As protein: CATKNTMDEQFF.